These 30 T cell receptor beta chains originate from one sample sequenced in a study of T cell responses to AZD1222 COVID-19 vaccine. Generated by immunoSEQ multiplex PCR, the TCRdb table keeps only in-frame clones and is missing some. The sample includes around 150,000 clones, about 90% seen only once; the top ten take approximately 5.9%. The input for sequencing was peripheral blood, taken 28 days after the second AZD1222 dose. The receptors here all came from an adult who received the AZD1222 COVID-19 vaccine.

The genes are TRBV10-2 and TRBJ2-1; D might be TRBD2 (5 bases). Germline CDR1 is WSHSY and CDR2 is SAAADI. The CDR3 totals 16 residues. V lost 0 bases and J 4 bases, leaving 13 bases between the germline ends. The CDR3 is CASSESRLAGYNEQFF. CDR3 DNA sequence: TGCGCCAGCAGTGAGTCTCGGCTAGCCGGATACAATGAGCAGTTCTTC.

This clone was picked up a small number of times. V and J are TRBV14 and TRBJ1-6; D is possibly TRBD1 (5 bases). V dropped 4 bases and J dropped 7 bases, with 11 bases sitting between them. The length of the CDR3 is 14 residues. Germline V lookup: CDR1 SGHDN, CDR2 FVKESK. For the CDR3, the DNA is TGTGCCAGCAGCCTATTAACAGGAAATTCACCCCTCCACTTT. Residues: CASSLLTGNSPLHF.

This chain uses TRBV18 with TRBJ1-2; D perhaps matches TRBD1 (5 bases). This CDR3 has 12 amino acids. Per the germline V gene, CDR1 is KGHSH and CDR2 is LQKENI. V lost 2 bases, J lost 4 bases, and 5 bases lay in between. CDR3 in amino acids: CASSPGTYGYTF. CDR3 in DNA: TGTGCCAGCTCACCAGGGACCTATGGCTACACCTTC.

The V and J genes are TRBV28 and TRBJ1-2; 7 bases line up with TRBD1. V trimming: 7 bases; J trimming: 0 bases; junction bases outside the gene matches: 5. The germline V gene encodes CDR1 MDHEN and CDR2 SYDVKM. The CDR3 consists of 14 residues. CDR3 sequence: CASKLTGSNYGYTF. The CDR3 nucleotides are TGTGCCAGCAAGCTGACAGGGTCTAACTATGGCTACACCTTC.

The chain uses TRBV19 and TRBJ1-5; TRBD1 agrees at 8 bases. From germline, CDR1 is LNHDA and CDR2 SQIVND (reference sequence). Germline trimming cut 0 bases from V and 6 bases from J; bases unmatched to any gene: 10. The CDR3 covers 17 residues. As DNA, the CDR3 is TGTGCCAGTAGTATAGAAGCCAAAGGACAGGGTTTTCAGCCCCAGCATTTT. The encoded protein is CASSIEAKGQGFQPQHF.

The rearrangement links TRBV6-5 to TRBJ2-1; 8 nucleotides agree with TRBD2. V was clipped by 11 bases and J by 0 bases; unmatched bases: 9. The CDR3 length is 15 residues. CDR1 is MNHEY and CDR2 is SVGAGI in the germline V gene. The CDR3 here is CAAIAGLSSYNEQFF. The CDR3 nucleotides are TGTGCCGCCATAGCGGGGTTGAGCTCCTACAATGAGCAGTTCTTC.

The CDR3 sequence: CASSWGVTYEQYF. The DNA for the CDR3 is TGTGCCAGCAGCTGGGGGGTGACCTACGAGCAGTACTTC. The chain couples TRBV3-1 (or the pseudogene TRBV3-2) to TRBJ2-7; TRBD2 might be the D (6 bases). Trimming took 5 bases from V and 2 from J, leaving 10 bases between them. The germline V gene has CDR1 LGHDT and CDR2 YNNKEL (reference sequence). The CDR3 has 13 amino acids.

This chain uses TRBV6-5 with TRBJ1-4; D is perhaps TRBD1 (5 bases). CDR1 is MNHEY, CDR2 SVGAGI, per germline. The CDR3 contains 15 residues. V lost 6 bases and J 5 bases, leaving 16 bases between the germline ends. The CDR3 DNA reads as TGTGCCAGCAGCTCCCAAAGCCAGGGAAATGAAAAACTGTTTTTT. Its protein product is CASSSQSQGNEKLFF.

The chain uses TRBV30 and TRBJ2-4, with D possibly TRBD1 on 5 matching bases. V dropped 3 bases and J dropped 8 bases, with 17 bases sitting between them. Germline CDR1 GTSNPN, CDR2 SVGIG (reference sequence). The CDR3 has 14 residues. CDR3 protein: CAWRDLGPRDIQYF. The CDR3 nucleotides read TGTGCCTGGAGAGATCTAGGGCCCAGGGACATTCAGTACTTC.

The CDR3 nucleotides read TGTGCCAGCACCTCCCCCGGGACCGGGTATGGCTACACCTTC. Translation gives CASTSPGTGYGYTF. This chain links TRBV5-5 with TRBJ1-2; D may be TRBD1 (5 bases). Germline assignment: CDR1 SGHKS and CDR2 YYEKEE (reference sequence). The germline V and J ends were trimmed by 6 bases and 5 bases, with 17 bases remaining between them. The CDR3 loop spans 14 amino acids.

This chain connects TRBV6-2 or TRBV6-3 to TRBJ2-2; D not certain. Trimming removed 4 bases at V and 8 bases at J, with 11 bases between. Germline assignment: CDR1 MNHEY and CDR2 SVGEGT. This CDR3 is 13 amino acids long. CDR3 bases: TGTGCCAGCAGTTTCGAGTCCACTGGGGAGCTGTTTTTT. Translating gives CASSFESTGELFF.

This clone was seen just once. The chain is built from TRBV3-1 (or the pseudogene TRBV3-2) and TRBJ2-7; D ambiguous. V was shortened by 1 base and J by 2 bases, with 12 bases between the two germline ends. CDR3 size: 15 residues. CDR1 and CDR2 from the germline V gene are LGHDT and YNNKEL (reference sequence). DNA of the CDR3: TGTGCCAGCAGCCAAGGCCGGGCCTCTACCTACGAGCAGTACTTC. Encoded protein: CASSQGRASTYEQYF.

This clone was observed a single time. The CDR3 DNA reads TGTGCCAGCAGTGACTCGGGAGGGGGACAGGGTAACGAGCAGTACTTC. It encodes CASSDSGGGQGNEQYF. The chain has TRBV6-4 and TRBJ2-7; TRBD1 matches 9 bases. V shed 0 bases and J 5 bases; nucleotides not matched to a gene: 8. The CDR3 is 16 residues long. The germline V gene has CDR1 MRHNA and CDR2 SNTAGT.

The chain recombines TRBV27 with TRBJ1-6; D possibly corresponds to TRBD1 (6 bases). CDR3 length: 14 amino acids. Germline loops: CDR1 MNHEY, CDR2 SMNVEV (reference sequence). The V gene lost 10 bases and the J gene lost 7 bases, with 17 bases spanning the gap. The DNA for the CDR3 is TGTGCCACCGGGCGGGGGCAACAAAATTCACCCCTCCACTTT. Amino acid sequence: CATGRGQQNSPLHF.

The rearrangement joins TRBV7-2 to TRBJ2-1, with a weak D call TRBD1 (6 bases). Germline CDR1 reads SGHTA; CDR2 reads FQGNSA. The length of the CDR3 is 15 residues. V lost 1 base, J lost 4 bases, and 11 bases lay in between. The DNA of the CDR3 is TGTGCCAGCAGCTTAGGGACAGAGCGTTACAATGAGCAGTTCTTC. This codes for CASSLGTERYNEQFF.

The V and J genes are TRBV5-1 and TRBJ1-2; D gene unclear. V was cut by 0 bases and J by 4 bases, with 4 bases left in between. The germline CDR1 and CDR2 sequences are SGHRS and YFSETQ. The CDR3 runs to 12 residues. As DNA, the CDR3 is TGCGCCAGCAGCTTGGACACCTATGGCTACACCTTC. Amino acids: CASSLDTYGYTF.

The V gene is TRBV6-5, the J gene TRBJ1-2, with D possibly being TRBD1 (6 bases). Germline loops: CDR1 MNHEY, CDR2 SVGAGI. The CDR3 is made up of 15 amino acids. V dropped 7 bases and J dropped 8 bases, with 23 bases sitting between them. The CDR3 loop is CASTKDGGASSGYTF. CDR3 DNA sequence: TGTGCCAGCACCAAGGATGGGGGGGCCTCTAGCGGCTACACCTTC.

The gene calls are TRBV19 and TRBJ1-5; D gene unclear. CDR1 is LNHDA and CDR2 is SQIVND in the germline V gene (reference sequence). The length of the CDR3 is 13 residues. Trimming took off 6 bases at V and 4 bases at J, with 10 bases between the two ends. The CDR3 nucleotides are TGTGCCAGTAGAGGGCAGCCGAATCAGCCCCAGCATTTT. Amino acid sequence: CASRGQPNQPQHF.

This chain links TRBV19 with TRBJ1-3, with D hard to call. This CDR3 is 15 amino acids long. Per the germline V gene, CDR1 is LNHDA and CDR2 is SQIVND (reference sequence). V was cut by 7 bases and J by 0 bases, with 13 bases left in between. The CDR3 bases are TGTGCCAGTATGGAAGCCTTCCTCTCTGGAAACACCATATATTTT. It is translated as CASMEAFLSGNTIYF.

V usage is TRBV6-5 and J usage is TRBJ1-1; TRBD1 agrees at 7 bases. Germline values: CDR1 MNHEY, CDR2 SVGAGI. The CDR3 has 14 residues. J gave up 0 bases and V 5 bases, and 3 bases lay outside the gene matches. As DNA, the CDR3 is TGTGCCAGCAGTACCGGACAGGTGAACACTGAAGCTTTCTTT. It translates to CASSTGQVNTEAFF.

The V gene is TRBV5-4, the J gene TRBJ2-4; D remains ambiguous. Germline V gene data show CDR1 as SGHNT and CDR2 as YYREEE (reference sequence). The CDR3 contains 16 residues. V gave up 4 bases and J gave up 7 bases, with 21 bases separating them. The CDR3 nucleotides are TGTGCCAGCAGCCCTGGTGCGACAAGGGTCGGTAACATTCAGTACTTC. Amino acids: CASSPGATRVGNIQYF.

V usage is TRBV27 and J usage is TRBJ2-5; TRBD1 is a possible D gene (6 bases). The CDR3 has 13 residues. Deletions cut 2 bases from V and 4 bases from J, with 8 bases between. The germline V gene has CDR1 MNHEY and CDR2 SMNVEV (reference sequence). CDR3 in DNA: TGTGCCAGCAGTTTACAGGGGCGAGAGACCCAGTACTTC. The encoded protein is CASSLQGRETQYF.

This chain uses TRBV6-5 with TRBJ2-3; unclear D gene. Between the trimmed V and J ends, which lost 7 bases and 1 base, there was a span of 15 bases. The CDR3 length is 15 residues. Germline V lookup: CDR1 MNHEY, CDR2 SVGAGI. The chain's CDR3 is CASIRTDSGTDTQYF. The CDR3 DNA sequence: TGTGCCAGCATACGCACGGATTCTGGCACAGATACGCAGTATTTT.

The chain has TRBV6-2 or TRBV6-3 and TRBJ1-4; D ambiguous. Germline V gene lookup returns CDR1 MNHEY and CDR2 SVGEGT. This CDR3 contains 16 residues. Trimming shortened V by 0 bases and J by 4 bases, and 12 bases separated the two germline ends. The CDR3 sequence: CASSYSLRGGNEKLFF. Here the CDR3 DNA reads TGTGCCAGCAGTTACTCGCTACGTGGTGGTAATGAAAAACTGTTTTTT.

The gene calls are TRBV3-1 (or the pseudogene TRBV3-2) and TRBJ2-1; D is possibly TRBD2 (6 bases). Germline V CDR1 and CDR2: LGHDT, YNNKEL (reference sequence). With 0 bases removed from V and 8 bases from J, the gap between germline ends came to 20 bases. CDR3 length equals 17 residues. CDR3 protein: CASSQDWPSEVRDEQFF. The CDR3 region has the DNA TGTGCCAGCAGCCAAGATTGGCCTAGCGAGGTTCGGGATGAGCAGTTCTTC.

The chain employs TRBV7-2 and TRBJ1-5; 9 nucleotides align to TRBD1. The V and J ends lost 5 bases and 7 bases, in that order; junction bases with no gene match: 9. The CDR3 contains 15 residues. CDR1 and CDR2 from the germline V gene are SGHTA and FQGNSA. The DNA for the CDR3 is TGTGCCAGCAGCCCCGGACAGGGGAGAATACAGCCCCAGCATTTT. Translating it yields CASSPGQGRIQPQHF.

The rearrangement uses TRBV28 and TRBJ1-5; D gene uncertain. V was shortened by 2 bases and J by 6 bases, with 8 bases between the two germline ends. This CDR3 has 13 residues. CDR1 MDHEN and CDR2 SYDVKM come from the germline V gene. As DNA, the CDR3 is TGTGCCAGCAGTTTACGAGCGCTTCAGCCCCAGCATTTT. Protein product: CASSLRALQPQHF.

The chain has TRBV5-1 and TRBJ1-1; no clear D gene. The CDR3 is made up of 14 amino acids. Germline lookup yields CDR1 SGHRS and CDR2 YFSETQ. V lost 3 bases to trimming and J lost 3 bases, with 12 bases between them. This CDR3 is CASSSEHSDTEAFF. CDR3 nucleotide sequence: TGCGCCAGCAGCTCCGAACATTCCGACACTGAAGCTTTCTTT.

The rearrangement uses TRBV28 and TRBJ1-5; D is perhaps TRBD1 (5 bases). CDR3 length: 16 amino acids. V was cut by 1 base and J by 2 bases, with 12 bases left in between. CDR1 and CDR2 from the germline V gene are MDHEN and SYDVKM. In DNA form, the CDR3 reads TGTGCCAGCAGTTTATCATGGCGAGGGGGCAATCAGCCCCAGCATTTT. This codes for CASSLSWRGGNQPQHF. The full variable domain, completed using reference TRBV28 and TRBJ1-5, is DVKVTQSSRYLVKRTGEKVFLECVQDMDHENMFWYRQDPGLGLRLIYFSYDVKMKEKGDIPEGYSVSREKKERFSLILESASTNQTSMYLCASSLSWRGGNQPQHFGDGTRLSIL.

The chain has TRBV12-5 and TRBJ2-3; D is unclear. Trimming cost V 6 bases and J 6 bases, with 10 bases left between them. CDR3 length equals 12 residues. Germline lookup yields CDR1 LGHNT and CDR2 FRNRAP. CDR3 DNA: TGTGCTAGTGGCCGTGGGCCCGATACGCAGTATTTT. Protein sequence: CASGRGPDTQYF.